The clone carrying this T cell receptor beta chain was detected many times. Its target is not known. TCR beta CDR3 sequences were amplified from RNA transcripts. Researchers ran a first-round RT-PCR on the TCR CDR3 using the HTBI primer set. TCRdb fed the multiplex PCR reads into MiXCR, producing one record per CDR3 protein. Among fewer than 650,000 distinct CDR3 sequences, around 43% were seen once, and the ten largest hold approximately 44%. The data originate from a study of T cells in Graves' hyperthyroidism and ophthalmopathy. This CDR3 spans 16 amino acids. V lost 5 bases and J 0 bases, leaving 14 bases between the germline ends. The germline V gene has CDR1 MNHNY and CDR2 SVGAGI (reference sequence). Diagnoses were established using clinical symptoms, serum thyroxine and TRAb, thyroid ultrasound and orbital computed tomography. Overall study findings and caveats: Model output signaled ophthalmopathy a median around 5.9 months ahead of onset. A 13 V-J signature model discriminated ophthalmopathy versus stable hyperthyroidism.

The specimen sequenced was peripheral blood or thyroid tissue (not recorded which). This TCR derives from an adult woman with Graves' disease, either hyperthyroidism or ophthalmopathy (not recorded which). The chain combines TRBV6-6 with TRBJ1-5, with a possible D match to TRBD1 (5 bases). The CDR3 here is CASSPNRQFSNQPQHF. The CDR3 nucleotides are TGTGCCAGCAGTCCCAACAGACAGTTTAGCAATCAGCCCCAGCATTTT.